This T cell receptor beta chain is from a study of blood T cell repertoires in COVID-19. Study-wide context: Researchers got acute and convalescent COVID-19 samples from the United States, Italy and Spain.

Original processing notes: Reference gene primer amplification in the assay estimated nucleated cell counts. TCRdb keeps only in-frame clones here, not all; method: immunoSEQ multiplex PCR. The DNA was the basis for D and trimming; V, J and clone size are from that table. The profile shows roughly 100,000 clones, 87% of them singletons. V lost 3 bases and J 7 bases, leaving 8 bases between the germline ends. The CDR3 contains 13 residues. Looked up from germline, CDR1 is SGHDT and CDR2 is YYEEEE. The TCR sequence derives from a middle-aged man with acute or convalescent COVID-19. The sequenced material came from peripheral blood. The chain links TRBV5-6 to TRBJ1-6; D is possibly TRBD1 (5 bases). The CDR3 DNA reads as TGTGCCAGCAGCTGGACAAACAATTCACCCCTCCACTTT. It is translated as CASSWTNNSPLHF.